This T cell receptor beta chain was retrieved from a study of post-analysis software for immune sequencing data (dated by TCRdb to 2014 to 2015). Some background on the complete study: Recorded disease courses included relapsing-remitting, secondary progressive and progressive-relapsing multiple sclerosis, with some patients lacking subtype annotation. The patient repertoires were compared against approximately ten previously published healthy control repertoires obtained from donors aged roughly 6 to 28 years. A subset of samples was prepared in parallel using single-end sample barcoding, then pooled and co-amplified after Illumina adapter ligation.

The library was produced with PCR. This sample was sequenced with an Illumina HiSeq 2500. Unique molecular identifiers were incorporated into TCR beta cDNA libraries to reduce PCR and sequencing biases. Per 1 to 10 million input T cells, 500,000 or so cDNA molecules were obtained, such that each molecule approximated one T cell. The patient libraries were prepared and sequenced with the same protocol used for the earlier healthy control dataset. Within a given batch, samples were prepared together, multiplexed and sequenced on the same HiSeq lane. The original methods were these. Raw barcoded reads were processed with MIGEC, discarding single-read molecular identifier groups before consensus assembly and CDR3 extraction. Clonotype tables were post-analysed with VDJtools, and diversity was normalized by down-sampling all datasets to the smallest sample size. In repertoire overlap clustering, CDR3 amino acid sequences, but not nucleotide sequences, were matched to correct batch-related cross-sample contamination. TCRdb took the public reads, trimmed them with fastp at Q25, ran MiXCR for clone calling and kept in-frame beta chains. One record per CDR3 amino acid sequence lists the most common genes and DNA. The V and J calls and clone size come from TCRdb's table, not from the authors' own analysis. The sample table holds hundreds of thousands of distinct CDR3 sequences, of which 59% were seen once. The ten largest clones add up to approximately 11% of the sample.

Study-level results and caveats: The multiple sclerosis patient group was slightly younger than the control group. Roughly 5 TRBV segments, including TRBV5-6, TRBV5-1 and TRBV20-1, were significantly more frequent in patients than controls. Compared with controls, multiple sclerosis patients had significantly lower normalized Chao1 diversity, a finding suggesting substantial peripheral T-cell clonal expansion. Direct clustering with F measure revealed strong co-clustering of samples prepared in the same batch, which led to a batch-effect correction.

TCR beta repertoires were profiled from peripheral blood of about a dozen young patients with multiple sclerosis to demonstrate the VDJtools post-analysis software. Multiple sclerosis patients were children and adolescents aged about 6 to 17 years. Comment on this clonotype: What antigen it recognizes has not been identified. There are no base qualities to consult, and no much larger clone falls within one base.

V loses 6 bases at its end and J loses 3 bases; junction bases beyond the gene matches: 8. Its CDR3 holds 14 amino acids, cysteine through phenylalanine. Left in the record is the CDR3 DNA by itself, 42 bases read in frame from the first base. The receptor was derived from a girl aged 2-10 years with multiple sclerosis. The sequencing sample was made of blood. The chain uses TRBV12-3 or TRBV12-4 and TRBJ2-7, and 7 bases in between align with TRBD1. The CDR3 protein is CASRGRGGGYEQYF. The DNA is as follows: TGTGCCAGCAGGGGGAGAGGGGGCGGCTACGAGCAGTACTTC.